This TCR beta chain was sequenced in a study of cytomegalovirus exposure and HLA in healthy donors. Whole-study results and caveats: Among the CMV-associated chains, three were confirmed in vitro as specific for CMV antigens. Diagnosis of cytomegalovirus status made by the classifier reportedly showed high specificity and sensitivity.

The CDR3 loop spans 14 amino acids. Germline CDR1 and CDR2: SNHLY and FYNNEI. V gave up 4 bases and J gave up 8 bases, with 17 bases separating them. Samples came from healthy bone marrow donors. PCR used 60 Vbeta primers and 13 Jbeta primers. Some clones are missing from TCRdb's copy, which holds only in-frame ones; the method was immunoSEQ multiplex PCR. This sample yields 95,000 to 150,000 clones, of which about 80% are seen a single time; 7.5% to 9% belongs to the top ten. As regards this clone: Its matching antigen is unknown.

The rearrangement uses TRBV2 and TRBJ1-2, with D perhaps matching TRBD1 (5 bases). This TCR came from a female donor in good health and CMV-seropositive. What was sequenced was PBMCs. CDR3 in amino acids: CASSVGPGVQGYTF. The CDR3 DNA sequence: TGTGCCAGCAGTGTGGGACCGGGAGTGCAGGGCTACACCTTC.